This T cell receptor beta chain originates from a study of T cell repertoires in cytomegalovirus infection. With 6 bases removed from V and 6 bases from J, the gap between germline ends came to 20 bases. The CDR3 is made up of 14 amino acids. Germline assignment: CDR1 DFQATT and CDR2 SNEGSKA (reference sequence). TCRdb itself ran the reads through MiXCR, one entry per CDR3 protein. The sample gives 740,000 or so distinct CDR3 sequences, less than 40% of which show up once; more than 2.5% is in the top ten. The sample taken for sequencing was PBMCs. This sequence was found in a human donor in good health (CMV status not recorded). Some clones in this sample may be carry-over from other donors' samples. The gene calls are TRBV20-1 and TRBJ1-2; possible D gene TRBD1, 5 bases. The CDR3 region has the DNA TGCAGTGCCCGCCTGGGGGGTAAAGTGGATGGCTACACCTTC. It translates to CSARLGGKVDGYTF.